This T cell receptor (beta chain) is drawn from a study of blood T cells in healthy people across ages. Whole-study findings and limits: Calculation of diversity from one million T cells yielded estimates considered to be underestimates.

Per-sample PBMC isolation yielded at least 6.5 million cells. CDR1 is SGHTA, CDR2 FQGNSA, per germline. The CDR3 runs 17 residues. Deletions cut 5 bases from V and 3 bases from J, with 20 bases between. A sample-barcoded 5' primer and a J-beta primer mix were used in a second PCR of about 7 to 12 cycles. MiXCR, applied by TCRdb to the 5' RACE reads, yields one record per CDR3 protein. The sample has around 1.1 million distinct CDR3 sequences, approximately 38% seen once. As regards this clonotype: Its antigen is unknown.

The clonotype originates from a young man in good health. This chain links TRBV7-2 with TRBJ2-1; a weak D match, TRBD1 (6 bases). Input material: blood. CDR3 nucleotides: TGTGCCAGCAGCACCCCTTTACAGGGTGGAGGCTACAATGAGCAGTTCTTC. It codes for CASSTPLQGGGYNEQFF.